This T cell receptor (beta chain) came from a study of T cell responses to AZD1222 COVID-19 vaccine. CDR1 and CDR2 from the germline V gene are SGHVS and FNYEAQ. This CDR3 region has 16 residues. With 5 bases clipped from V and 5 bases from J, the junction kept 13 bases outside the gene matches. General study points: Repertoire sampling occurred only after the peak T cell response.

This clone has just one count. The antigen remains undetermined. Method: immunoSEQ multiplex PCR; TCRdb's copy keeps in-frame clones and lacks some. This sample has roughly 70,000 clones, with approximately 83% found just once. The sequence came from an adult who received the AZD1222 COVID-19 vaccine. The rearrangement uses TRBV7-6 and TRBJ2-5; 8 nucleotides align to TRBD2. Sequencing was performed on peripheral blood, taken 28 days after the second AZD1222 dose. The CDR3 coding sequence is TGTGCCAGCAGCCTCTGGTTAGCGGGGTCGAGGGAGACCCAGTACTTC. Encoded protein: CASSLWLAGSRETQYF.